These T cell receptor beta chains were read from a single sample in a study of T cells after yellow fever vaccination. TCRdb fed the 5' RACE reads into MiXCR, producing one record per CDR3 protein. The sample shows 400,000 to 450,000 distinct CDR3 sequences, approximately 19% of them seen only once. The sequences come from PBMCs, collected before the yellow fever booster vaccination. These receptors originate from a man aged 18 to 29 who received the YFV17D yellow fever vaccine. Both conserved end residues are part of each CDR3. A D gene is named only where the DNA matches it firmly. Where a row states a size, it is once, few, many or the class of an expanded clone; other rows omit it.

v_gene	j_gene	d_gene	abundance	len	CDR3aa	CDR3nt
TRBV15	TRBJ2-7	-	-	13	CATSRAGRDAQYF	TGTGCCACCAGCAGAGCTGGCCGGGATGCGCAGTACTTC
TRBV6-1	TRBJ2-3	-	few	14	CASRNPDSTDTQYF	TGTGCCAGCAGGAACCCGGACAGCACAGATACGCAGTATTTT
TRBV24-1	TRBJ2-1	-	-	16	CATSDLKGNSYNEQFF	TGTGCCACCAGTGATTTGAAGGGTAACTCCTACAATGAGCAGTTCTTC
TRBV5-1	TRBJ2-1	-	few	15	CASSWRGLDYNEQFF	TGCGCCAGCAGCTGGAGAGGCCTTGACTACAATGAGCAGTTCTTC
TRBV9	TRBJ2-3	-	few	18	CASSVGSLSTSRADTQYF	TGTGCCAGCAGCGTAGGCAGCTTAAGTACTAGCCGGGCAGATACGCAGTATTTT
TRBV4-1	TRBJ2-1	-	-	15	CASSHPGGTVDEQFF	TGCGCCAGCAGCCACCCTGGGGGGACCGTCGATGAGCAGTTCTTC
TRBV7-2	TRBJ1-6	TRBD1	-	15	CASSESGQFNSPLHF	TGTGCCAGCAGCGAGTCGGGACAGTTTAATTCACCCCTCCACTTT
TRBV7-9	TRBJ2-5	-	few	13	CASSSVGGETQYF	TGTGCCAGCAGCTCCGTGGGGGGAGAGACCCAGTACTTC
TRBV12-3/TRBV12-4	TRBJ1-6	TRBD1	-	15	CASTSGTGGGSPLHF	TGTGCCAGCACCTCCGGGACAGGGGGCGGTTCACCCCTCCACTTT
TRBV29-1	TRBJ2-7	TRBD1	few	12	CSISTGSYEQYF	TGCAGCATCTCGACAGGGTCCTACGAGCAGTACTTC
TRBV4-1	TRBJ2-4	-	-	17	CASSQPTASIAKNIQYF	TGCGCCAGCAGCCAACCGACGGCGAGTATCGCCAAAAACATTCAGTACTTC
TRBV7-2	TRBJ1-5	-	-	16	CASSLGLATSNQPQHF	TGTGCCAGCAGCTTAGGGTTAGCGACGAGCAATCAGCCCCAGCATTTT
TRBV7-6	TRBJ2-5	TRBD2	few	16	CASSPATSGVRETQYF	TGTGCCAGCAGCCCAGCGACTAGCGGGGTACGAGAGACCCAGTACTTC
TRBV7-2	TRBJ2-4	-	-	14	CASSFPVAKNIQYF	TGTGCCAGCAGCTTCCCCGTAGCCAAAAACATTCAGTACTTC
TRBV7-9	TRBJ2-1	-	few	12	CASSLTGTLGAF	TGTGCCAGCAGCTTAACCGGGACCTTAGGGGCTTTC
TRBV29-1	TRBJ2-2	TRBD2	-	16	CSVVFSGGPRTGELFF	TGCAGCGTTGTATTTAGCGGGGGCCCCAGAACCGGGGAGCTGTTTTTT
TRBV7-6	TRBJ2-1	-	-	15	CASSPEGVAYNEQFF	TGTGCCAGCAGCCCAGAGGGGGTTGCCTACAATGAGCAGTTCTTC
TRBV29-1	TRBJ2-5	TRBD2	few	12	CSVGGGQETQYF	TGCAGCGTGGGGGGGGGCCAAGAGACCCAGTACTTC
TRBV7-9	TRBJ2-1	-	once	15	CASSPDEGGADEQFF	TGTGCCAGCAGCCCGGATGAGGGGGGGGCTGATGAGCAGTTCTTC
TRBV6-1	TRBJ1-2	-	-	13	CASSQSGTYGYTF	TGTGCCAGCAGCCAATCCGGGACCTATGGCTACACCTTC
TRBV25-1	TRBJ1-2	-	-	15	CASSDPRGAFYGYTF	TGTGCCAGCAGTGACCCCCGCGGGGCCTTCTATGGCTACACCTTC
TRBV12-3/TRBV12-4	TRBJ1-5	-	-	14	CASSLREGNQPQHF	TGTGCCAGCAGTTTACGGGAGGGGAATCAGCCCCAGCATTTT
TRBV5-6	TRBJ2-3	-	few	15	CASSFRAGLADTQYF	TGTGCCAGCAGCTTTCGTGCCGGGCTTGCAGATACGCAGTATTTT
TRBV27	TRBJ2-3	-	few	20	CASSLPRGRGQGGLADTQYF	TGTGCCAGCAGTTTACCCCGGGGAAGGGGGCAGGGGGGTTTAGCAGATACGCAGTATTTT
TRBV5-4	TRBJ2-3	TRBD2	-	17	CASSRTSGGGSTDTQYF	TGTGCCAGCAGCAGGACTAGCGGGGGGGGAAGCACAGATACGCAGTATTTT
TRBV5-5	TRBJ2-2	TRBD1	few	15	CASSLKGTATGELFF	TGTGCCAGCAGCTTGAAAGGGACAGCCACCGGGGAGCTGTTTTTT
TRBV4-1	TRBJ1-1	TRBD1	once	15	CASSQEWTGGTEAFF	TGCGCCAGCAGCCAAGAGTGGACAGGGGGCACTGAAGCTTTCTTT
TRBV5-1	TRBJ1-5	TRBD1	-	15	CASSVWTGRDQPQHF	TGCGCCAGCAGCGTGTGGACAGGGAGGGATCAGCCCCAGCATTTT
TRBV7-2	TRBJ2-5	-	-	12	CASNQPRETQYF	TGTGCCAGCAATCAGCCTAGAGAGACCCAGTACTTC
TRBV9	TRBJ2-2	TRBD1	-	16	CASSLRTGESTGELFF	TGTGCCAGCAGCCTTCGGACAGGGGAGAGCACCGGGGAGCTGTTTTTT
TRBV20-1	TRBJ1-2	-	-	14	CSAIGTVESYGYTF	TGCAGTGCTATAGGGACCGTCGAGAGCTATGGCTACACCTTC
TRBV3-1	TRBJ2-1	TRBD2	-	15	CASRQAGGEANEQFF	TGTGCCAGCAGGCAGGCGGGGGGGGAGGCCAATGAGCAGTTCTTC
TRBV5-6	TRBJ1-4	-	-	13	CASSPGAGEKLFF	TGTGCCAGCAGCCCGGGGGCGGGTGAAAAACTGTTTTTT
TRBV7-9	TRBJ2-7	-	many	13	CASSTSTGDEQYF	TGTGCCAGCAGCACCTCGACAGGCGACGAGCAGTACTTC
TRBV12-3/TRBV12-4	TRBJ2-3	-	-	13	CASTLRGTDTQYF	TGTGCCAGCACCCTGAGGGGTACAGATACGCAGTATTTT
TRBV7-2	TRBJ1-1	-	few	14	CASSTRQWATEAFF	TGTGCCAGCAGCACCCGACAGTGGGCCACTGAAGCTTTCTTT
TRBV5-1	TRBJ1-1	TRBD1	few	15	CASSFQGTENTEAFF	TGCGCCAGCAGCTTTCAGGGGACAGAGAACACTGAAGCTTTCTTT
TRBV24-1	TRBJ1-5	-	-	18	CATSDFCRGWSANQPQHF	TGTGCCACCAGTGATTTTTGCAGGGGATGGAGTGCCAATCAGCCCCAGCATTTT
TRBV12-3/TRBV12-4	TRBJ2-2	-	few	14	CASSLGVLTGELFF	TGTGCCAGCAGTTTAGGGGTGCTAACCGGGGAGCTGTTTTTT
TRBV5-1	TRBJ1-2	-	-	14	CASSSALQDAGYTF	TGCGCCAGCAGCTCCGCTTTACAGGATGCGGGCTACACCTTC
TRBV7-7	TRBJ2-5	TRBD1	-	16	CASSLRTGAGGETQYF	TGTGCCAGCAGCTTAAGGACAGGGGCAGGGGGAGAGACCCAGTACTTC
TRBV15	TRBJ2-3	TRBD1	many	15	CATTRDRHYTDTQYF	TGTGCCACCACCCGGGACAGGCACTACACAGATACGCAGTATTTT
TRBV7-8	TRBJ2-2	-	few	16	CASSLVAGTNTGELFF	TGTGCCAGCAGCTTAGTGGCCGGGACGAACACCGGGGAGCTGTTTTTT
TRBV7-9	TRBJ1-2	TRBD1	-	16	CASSPGGQAASRGYTF	TGTGCCAGCAGCCCAGGGGGACAGGCGGCTAGTAGGGGCTACACCTTC
TRBV19	TRBJ1-1	-	-	12	CASSIDPGTLTF	TGTGCCAGTAGTATAGATCCCGGGACTCTAACGTTT
TRBV4-1	TRBJ1-1	-	-	13	CASSLRIDTEAFF	TGCGCCAGCAGTTTGCGGATCGACACTGAAGCTTTCTTT
TRBV7-2	TRBJ1-1	-	few	15	CASTTAGTENTEAFF	TGTGCCAGCACCACCGCCGGGACTGAGAACACTGAAGCTTTCTTT
TRBV25-1	TRBJ2-3	TRBD1	many	15	CASSEKDRSTDTQYF	TGTGCCAGCAGTGAAAAGGACAGGAGCACAGATACGCAGTATTTT
TRBV6-5	TRBJ2-1	TRBD2	-	17	CASSYLSGGAGYNEQFF	TGTGCCAGCAGTTACCTTAGCGGGGGGGCTGGTTACAATGAGCAGTTCTTC
TRBV14	TRBJ2-3	TRBD2	-	19	CASSQASTSGDSSTDTQYF	TGTGCCAGCAGCCAAGCGTCGACTAGCGGAGACTCTAGCACAGATACGCAGTATTTT
TRBV5-5	TRBJ2-3	TRBD2	-	14	CASSQLAGRDTQYF	TGTGCCAGCAGCCAACTAGCGGGGAGGGATACGCAGTATTTT
TRBV5-1	TRBJ2-5	-	few	16	CASSLAVRGPEETQYF	TGCGCCAGCAGCTTGGCAGTACGAGGCCCCGAAGAGACCCAGTACTTC
TRBV7-8	TRBJ2-7	TRBD2	few	14	CASRARGGLYEQYF	TGTGCCAGCAGAGCCCGGGGGGGGCTCTACGAGCAGTACTTC
TRBV5-1	TRBJ2-7	TRBD1	-	16	CASRGQGPLSSYEQYF	TGCGCCAGCCGTGGACAGGGCCCCCTTTCATCCTACGAGCAGTACTTC
TRBV4-1	TRBJ2-3	-	-	16	CASSQAGRRIPDTQYF	TGCGCCAGCAGCCAAGCTGGCAGGCGCATTCCAGATACGCAGTATTTT
TRBV20-1	TRBJ1-3	-	-	14	CSARQSISGNTIYF	TGCAGTGCTCGACAGTCCATCTCTGGAAACACCATATATTTT
TRBV4-1	TRBJ2-1	TRBD2	-	17	CASRGLAGGATYNEQFF	TGCGCCAGCAGAGGTCTAGCGGGCGGGGCGACCTACAATGAGCAGTTCTTC